Below are 2 T cell receptor beta chains sequenced from a single sample in a study of vaccination effects on CD4 cells after COVID-19 (dated by TCRdb to the early 2020s). Receptor amplification or capture employed the immunoSEQ multiplex PCR assay. TCRdb took over this immuneACCESS table, retaining in-frame rearrangements with V and J assigned. Such tables are incomplete; in checked studies, under half of the missing clones stem from an unresolved V gene, and the remainder is unexplained. The sample table holds tens of thousands of clones, of which about 69% were seen once. The ten largest clones take up 14% to 15% of the sample. To identify antigen-specific CD4+ T cell clonotypes by their expansion, the ViraFEST assay first stimulated PBMC with viral peptide pools and then applied TCR sequencing. After around ten days of culture, CD4+ T cells were isolated with the EasySep CD4+ T cell isolation kit. Healthy vaccine recipients had no prior SARS-CoV-2 infection, confirmed by negative nucleocapsid antibodies before and after vaccination.

No antigens are known for them. Material: CD4+ T cells from PBMCs cultured with HCoV-OC43 spike peptides, obtained before COVID-19 vaccination. The sample's cell subset or site label, decoded: HCoV-OC43 spike overlapping peptide pool stimulation. Receptors originate from a human donor who received a COVID-19 vaccine.

This clone was detected only a few times. This sequence joins TRBV3-1 (or the pseudogene TRBV3-2) and TRBJ1-2; TRBD1 might be the D (5 bases). This CDR3 is 14 amino acids long. Germline V lookup: CDR1 LGHDT, CDR2 YNNKEL (reference sequence). V lost 2 bases and J lost 4, with 11 bases in between. CDR3 DNA sequence: TGTGCCAGCAGCCAACAGGGAGATGCCTATGGCTACACCTTC. Its translation is CASSQQGDAYGYTF.

This chain links TRBV3-1 (or the pseudogene TRBV3-2) with TRBJ2-1; D uncertain. V lost 5 bases to trimming and J lost 12 bases, with 14 bases between them. This CDR3 has 12 amino acids. In germline, CDR1 is LGHDT, CDR2 YNNKEL (reference sequence). CDR3 nucleotides: TGTGCCAGCAGCAATTTCCCCACGGGGCAGTTCTTC. Its translation: CASSNFPTGQFF.